The 31 T cell receptor beta chains listed next were all sequenced from one sample in a study of blood T cell repertoires in COVID-19. The table came from immunoSEQ multiplex PCR; TCRdb's copy has only in-frame clones and leaves some out. The sample lists more than 200,000 clones; around 88% were seen once. Sequencing used peripheral blood. The receptors derive from a man at least 80 years old with acute or convalescent COVID-19.

This sequence joins TRBV5-6 and TRBJ2-5; 9 nucleotides match TRBD1. There are 15 residues in the CDR3. V lost 1 base to trimming and J lost 5 bases; unmatched junction nucleotides: 6. Germline CDR1 is SGHDT and CDR2 is YYEEEE. The CDR3 DNA reads as TGTGCCAGCAGCTTGCAAGGACAGGGGAAGGAGACCCAGTACTTC. This translates into CASSLQGQGKETQYF.

V usage is TRBV6-5 and J usage is TRBJ1-2; D unclear. CDR3 size: 14 residues. From germline, CDR1 is MNHEY and CDR2 SVGAGI. Trimming cost V 2 bases and J 4 bases, with 11 bases left between them. CDR3 DNA sequence: TGTGCCAGCAGTTACGATCGGAGTGCCTATGGCTACACCTTC. Encoded protein: CASSYDRSAYGYTF.

This clone was detected only once. This rearrangement joins TRBV18 to TRBJ2-1, with 7 bases fitting TRBD2. Germline V CDR1 and CDR2: KGHSH, LQKENI. J was trimmed by 10 bases and V by 3 bases; bases with no gene match: 12. There are 15 residues in the CDR3. The CDR3 reads CASSPLAANEIEQFF. CDR3 nucleotides: TGTGCCAGCTCACCTCTAGCGGCGAATGAAATCGAGCAGTTCTTC.

This clone was seen just once. The V call is TRBV5-4, the J call TRBJ2-2; 7 bases are shared with TRBD1. Germline-derived CDR1 and CDR2 are SGHNT and YYREEE (reference sequence). This CDR3 comprises 16 residues. V was pared by 0 bases and J by 5 bases, with 7 bases of the junction left unmatched. As DNA, the CDR3 is TGTGCCAGCAGCTTGGAAGGGACAGCCTATACCGGGGAGCTGTTTTTT. This encodes CASSLEGTAYTGELFF.

The chain joins TRBV11-2 to TRBJ2-5; no reliable D call. Per the germline V gene, CDR1 is SGHAT and CDR2 is FQNNGV. V was pared by 2 bases and J by 2 bases, with 9 bases between. This CDR3 comprises 14 residues. CDR3: CASSLMRRQETQYF. The CDR3 DNA is TGTGCCAGCAGCTTAATGAGGAGACAAGAGACCCAGTACTTC.

The gene calls are TRBV5-1 and TRBJ2-3, with TRBD1 matching 9 bases. The germline gives CDR1 SGHRS, CDR2 YFSETQ. There are 15 residues in the CDR3. Trimming removed 4 bases from V and 5 bases from J; junction bases left unmatched: 8. The CDR3, as DNA: TGCGCCAGCAGCGTACCGGGACAGGGAGGAGATACGCAGTATTTT. Translation gives CASSVPGQGGDTQYF.

The J gene is TRBJ2-5, the V gene TRBV5-6; D is unresolved. The CDR3 loop spans 14 amino acids. V was pared by 0 bases and J by 1 base, with 7 bases between. Germline V CDR1 and CDR2: SGHDT, YYEEEE. The CDR3 DNA follows: TGTGCCAGCAGCTTGGTAGCATCCCAAGAGACCCAGTACTTC. It translates to CASSLVASQETQYF.

This chain joins TRBV28 and TRBJ2-7; the match to TRBD2 covers 7 bases. V shed 6 bases and J 0 bases; nucleotides not matched to a gene: 11. The V gene's germline CDR1 is MDHEN and CDR2 SYDVKM. This CDR3 region has 16 residues. CDR3 sequence: CASSTTGASGSYEQYF. The CDR3 region has the DNA TGTGCCAGCAGCACCACGGGTGCTAGCGGCTCCTACGAGCAGTACTTC.

The gene calls are TRBV5-1 and TRBJ1-5; 8 nucleotides line up with TRBD1. There are 13 residues in the CDR3. The J segment lost 6 bases and the V segment lost 4 bases, leaving 3 bases of the junction unmatched. Germline CDR1 reads SGHRS; CDR2 reads YFSETQ. CDR3 coding DNA: TGCGCCAGCAGCGCAGGGGGCGGTCAGCCCCAGCATTTT. It translates to CASSAGGGQPQHF.

This rearrangement joins TRBV5-1 to TRBJ2-3, with D hard to call. Germline loops: CDR1 SGHRS, CDR2 YFSETQ. The ends were cut back, 5 bases at V and 5 bases at J, with 18 bases in the middle. There are 15 residues in the CDR3. This CDR3 reads CASSSEKPTVDTQYF. DNA of the CDR3: TGCGCCAGCAGTTCCGAAAAACCAACGGTAGATACGCAGTATTTT.

As DNA, the CDR3 is TGTGCCAGCAGCCAAGTTCAGGGTAGCGGGAGGCGGGAGACCCAGTACTTC. Protein product: CASSQVQGSGRRETQYF. The chain couples TRBV4-2 to TRBJ2-5; 10 bases map to TRBD2. There are 17 residues in the CDR3. Unmatched junction bases numbered 10, after V lost 1 base and J lost 5 bases. Germline V CDR1 and CDR2: LGHNA, YNFKEQ.

V is TRBV6-2 or TRBV6-3 and J is TRBJ1-5; the match to TRBD1 covers 7 bases. Germline CDR1 is MNHEY and CDR2 is SVGEGT. This CDR3 comprises 15 residues. V shed 5 bases and J 3 bases; nucleotides not matched to a gene: 7. The CDR3 DNA follows: TGTGCCAGCAGTCTAGGGACAGTAGCCAATCAGCCCCAGCATTTT. The encoded protein is CASSLGTVANQPQHF.

This clone appeared once. This chain joins TRBV7-9 and TRBJ2-7; perhaps TRBD2 as D (5 bases). Germline values: CDR1 SEHNR, CDR2 FQNEAQ (reference sequence). The CDR3 is made up of 13 amino acids. The V end was cut by 5 bases, the J end by 3 bases, with 11 bases between. The CDR3 reads CASSQGLFYEQYF. DNA of the CDR3: TGTGCCAGCAGCCAAGGACTCTTCTACGAGCAGTACTTC.

The V and J genes are TRBV24-1 and TRBJ2-7; D unresolved. The CDR3 runs 12 residues. Trimming removed 2 bases from V and 7 bases from J, with 8 bases in between. Germline CDR1 reads KGHDR; CDR2 reads SFDVKD. CDR3 loop: CATSDSAQEQYF. The CDR3 DNA reads TGTGCCACCAGTGATTCCGCGCAAGAGCAGTACTTC.

V usage is TRBV24-1 and J usage is TRBJ1-2, with TRBD1 matching 7 bases. This CDR3 is 17 amino acids long. CDR1 KGHDR and CDR2 SFDVKD come from the germline V gene. The V and J ends lost 3 bases and 8 bases, in that order; junction bases with no gene match: 17. The CDR3 loop is CATSDTGDRTGLGGYTF. CDR3 DNA sequence: TGTGCCACCAGTGATACTGGGGACAGAACGGGCCTGGGCGGCTACACCTTC.

The V gene is TRBV6-6, the J gene TRBJ1-5; no definite D call. Germline CDR1 is MNHNY and CDR2 is SVGAGI (reference sequence). Trimming took 2 bases from V and 0 from J, leaving 11 bases between them. This CDR3 has 16 residues. Here the CDR3 DNA reads TGTGCCAGCAGTTACGCGTCCGACTCTAGCAATCAGCCCCAGCATTTT. Its translation: CASSYASDSSNQPQHF.

This chain uses TRBV3-1 (or the pseudogene TRBV3-2) with TRBJ1-2; D ambiguous. The CDR3 has 12 residues. Trimming shortened V by 1 base and J by 10 bases, and 10 bases separated the two germline ends. CDR1 and CDR2 from the germline V gene are LGHDT and YNNKEL (reference sequence). In nucleotides, the CDR3 is TGTGCCAGCAGCCAAGCCTCCCGACTCTACACCTTC. It encodes CASSQASRLYTF.

The V gene is TRBV7-2, the J gene TRBJ2-3, with D possibly being TRBD1 (6 bases). From germline, CDR1 is SGHTA and CDR2 FQGNSA. This CDR3 region has 15 residues. The V end was cut by 6 bases, the J end by 4 bases, with 17 bases between. The chain's CDR3 is CASSRARGKADTQYF. The CDR3 coding sequence is TGTGCCAGCAGTCGGGCCAGGGGCAAGGCAGATACGCAGTATTTT.

V gene TRBV4-1 combines with J gene TRBJ2-7, with 8 bases lining up with TRBD1. V lost 2 bases and J lost 2; bases outside the gene matches: 8. Germline CDR1 reads MGHRA; CDR2 reads YSYEKL. The CDR3 sequence is 16 residues long. Written as DNA, the CDR3 is TGCGCCAGCAGCCAATTAGGGGGGACAGGAACCTACGAGCAGTACTTC. It is translated as CASSQLGGTGTYEQYF.

V gene TRBV19 combines with J gene TRBJ1-2; TRBD1 matches 8 bases. J lost 13 bases, V lost 5 bases, and 12 bases had no gene match. Germline V gene data show CDR1 as LNHDA and CDR2 as SQIVND (reference sequence). The CDR3 extends over 13 amino acids. Here the CDR3 DNA reads TGTGCCAGTAGTCTTACAACGGGACAGGTCATCACCTTC. This translates into CASSLTTGQVITF.

V and J are TRBV2 and TRBJ1-2, with D maybe TRBD1 (5 bases). V lost 8 bases, J lost 5 bases, and 15 bases lay in between. The CDR3 runs to 13 residues. Per germline, CDR1 SNHLY and CDR2 FYNNEI. CDR3 protein: CASQAQGLYGYTF. The CDR3 region has the DNA TGTGCCAGCCAAGCTCAGGGACTATATGGCTACACCTTC.

This clone was picked up one time. The chain carries TRBV7-2 and TRBJ2-2; maybe TRBD2 (7 bases). CDR3 length equals 16 residues. Germline V CDR1 and CDR2: SGHTA, FQGNSA. Deletions cut 5 bases from V and 4 bases from J, with 17 bases between. The CDR3 DNA is TGTGCCAGCAGCCTTCTTGCGGGGGCTGGCACCGGGGAGCTGTTTTTT. Translating gives CASSLLAGAGTGELFF.

The chain uses TRBV7-2 and TRBJ2-5, with a weak D call TRBD2 (5 bases). V was cut by 2 bases and J by 0 bases, with 10 bases left in between. Germline V gene lookup returns CDR1 SGHTA and CDR2 FQGNSA. This CDR3 is built from 15 residues. The CDR3 nucleotides read TGTGCCAGCAGCTTAACGAGGGTAAACCAAGAGACCCAGTACTTC. Protein: CASSLTRVNQETQYF.

There are a few counts of this clone. The chain is built from TRBV6-2 or TRBV6-3 and TRBJ2-3; 7 bases align to TRBD2. Trimming took 6 bases from V and 3 from J; bases not matched to a gene: 15. This CDR3 is built from 17 residues. CDR1 MNHEY and CDR2 SVGEGT come from the germline V gene. CDR3 bases: TGTGCCAGCAGCCCGGGAGTCGGCGGGAGATGGACAGATACGCAGTATTTT. Translated, it gives CASSPGVGGRWTDTQYF.

This clone appeared once. The chain links TRBV21-1 to TRBJ2-3; TRBD2, the table's D call, lacks a check against the DNA. TRBV21-1 is a documented pseudogene. The length of the CDR3 is 14 residues. The CDR3 region is CASSALAGGNTQYF. The CDR3 DNA sequence: TGTGCCAGCAGTGCACTAGCGGGGGGGAATACGCAGTATTTT.

J is TRBJ1-2 and V is TRBV9; D possibly corresponds to TRBD1 (6 bases). The germline V gene has CDR1 SGDLS and CDR2 YYNGEE. Trimming left V 7 bases short and J 4 bases short, with 14 bases between. The CDR3 is made up of 13 amino acids. DNA for the CDR3: TGTGCCAGCGATTCAGGGGCCCGCTATGGCTACACCTTC. Amino acid sequence: CASDSGARYGYTF.

The rearrangement joins TRBV9 to TRBJ1-1, with D perhaps TRBD1 (5 bases). The V gene lost 4 bases and the J gene lost 6 bases, with 16 bases spanning the gap. This CDR3 comprises 14 residues. The V gene's germline CDR1 is SGDLS and CDR2 YYNGEE. CDR3 sequence reads: CASSSQGGRAEAFF. In nucleotides, the CDR3 is TGTGCCAGCAGCTCGCAGGGAGGTAGGGCTGAAGCTTTCTTT.

The V gene is TRBV10-2, the J gene TRBJ1-6, with 10 bases fitting TRBD1. The V segment lost 5 bases and the J segment 6 bases; nucleotides outside the gene matches: 4. CDR3 length: 15 amino acids. Per germline, CDR1 WSHSY and CDR2 SAAADI. CDR3 coding DNA: TGCGCCAGCAGTACCGGGACAGGGGCTAATTCACCCCTCCACTTT. Translation gives CASSTGTGANSPLHF.

This clone showed up just once. The rearrangement links TRBV28 to TRBJ2-3, with 8 bases fitting TRBD2. The germline V gene has CDR1 MDHEN and CDR2 SYDVKM. After removal of 6 bases from V and 3 bases from J, the junction contained 2 bases not matched to a gene. The CDR3 extends over 13 amino acids. CDR3 nucleotide sequence: TGTGCCAGCAGGGAGCGGGGGACAGATACGCAGTATTTT. It is translated as CASRERGTDTQYF.

This rearrangement joins TRBV5-4 to TRBJ1-2; 10 bases match TRBD1. Unmatched junction bases numbered 6, after V lost 10 bases and J lost 6 bases. CDR1 SGHNT and CDR2 YYREEE come from the germline V gene (reference sequence). CDR3 length: 12 amino acids. The CDR3 loop is CAWDRGDHGYTF. CDR3 nucleotide sequence: TGTGCCTGGGACAGGGGAGACCATGGCTACACCTTC.

V and J are TRBV13 and TRBJ2-1, with 7 positions matching TRBD1. CDR1 and CDR2 (germline): PRHDT, FYEKMQ (reference sequence). After removal of 8 bases from V and 7 bases from J, the junction contained 14 bases not matched to a gene. The CDR3 has 15 residues. CDR3 in DNA: TGTGCCAGCGGTAGGGGGCTATCCCCTAGAAATGAGCAGTTCTTC. It encodes CASGRGLSPRNEQFF.